The 32 T cell receptor beta chains listed next were all sequenced from one sample in a study of blood T cell repertoires in COVID-19. Clones were read by immunoSEQ multiplex PCR, and TCRdb kept only the in-frame ones, dropping some. The table has approximately 150,000 clones, around 90% seen once. Sequences were obtained from peripheral blood. These receptors all come from a woman in her fifties or sixties with acute or convalescent COVID-19.

This clone appeared a single time. This chain joins TRBV19 and TRBJ2-7, with D maybe TRBD1 (6 bases). The germline gives CDR1 LNHDA, CDR2 SQIVND (reference sequence). The CDR3 loop spans 13 amino acids. Trimming removed 2 bases from V and 2 bases from J, with 7 bases in between. In DNA, the CDR3 is TGTGCCAGTAGTATAACAGGGCCCTACGAGCAGTACTTC. This encodes CASSITGPYEQYF.

The CDR3: CASSKSGTEIYEQYF. The CDR3 DNA follows: TGTGCCAGCAGCAAATCCGGGACAGAAATCTACGAGCAGTACTTC. This sequence joins TRBV9 and TRBJ2-7; 7 bases match TRBD1. In germline, CDR1 is SGDLS, CDR2 YYNGEE. CDR3 length: 15 residues. The trim removed 4 bases at V and 3 bases at J, leaving 10 bases unmatched.

The CDR3 DNA follows: TGTGCCTGGAGTGCTTTATACGGTACGCAGTATTTT. Amino acid sequence: CAWSALYGTQYF. The chain combines TRBV30 with TRBJ2-3, with D unclear. With 1 base removed from V and 8 bases from J, the gap between germline ends came to 10 bases. The germline CDR1 and CDR2 sequences are GTSNPN and SVGIG (reference sequence). The CDR3 consists of 12 residues. Full variable domain (rest looked up from reference TRBV30 and TRBJ2-3): SQTIHQWPATLVQPVGSPLSLECTVEGTSNPNLYWYRQAAGRGLQLLFYSVGIGQISSEVPQNLSASRPQDRQFILSSKKLLLSDSGFYLCAWSALYGTQYFGPGTRLTVL.

The rearrangement links TRBV5-5 to TRBJ2-1; D unresolved. The ends were cut back, 3 bases at V and 9 bases at J, with 16 bases in the middle. The length of the CDR3 is 14 residues. The germline gives CDR1 SGHKS, CDR2 YYEKEE (reference sequence). The DNA for the CDR3 is TGTGCCAGCAGCTCCATTAAAGGTCGGAGTGAGCAGTTCTTC. Translation gives CASSSIKGRSEQFF.

The V call is TRBV18, the J call TRBJ2-7; D possibly corresponds to TRBD2 (5 bases). The V end was cut by 5 bases, the J end by 6 bases, with 11 bases between. Germline lookup yields CDR1 KGHSH and CDR2 LQKENI. CDR3 length: 12 residues. CDR3 sequence (DNA): TGTGCCAGCTCAGCCGAGGGTTCCGAGCAGTACTTC. Protein sequence: CASSAEGSEQYF.

The J gene is TRBJ1-2, the V gene TRBV7-8; D possibly corresponds to TRBD1 (5 bases). This CDR3 has 16 amino acids. The germline V gene has CDR1 SGHVS and CDR2 FQNEAQ. Trimming cost V 1 base and J 6 bases, with 18 bases left between them. The CDR3 here is CASSLVSGQGDHGYTF. CDR3 DNA sequence: TGTGCCAGCAGCTTAGTTTCCGGACAAGGGGATCATGGCTACACCTTC.

The CDR3 spells CASRRQGALTGELFF. The DNA for the CDR3 is TGTGCCAGCAGGAGACAGGGGGCCCTCACCGGGGAGCTGTTTTTT. This chain joins TRBV6-5 and TRBJ2-2; 10 bases are shared with TRBD1. V lost 6 bases and J lost 4; bases outside the gene matches: 5. The length of the CDR3 is 15 residues. Germline values: CDR1 MNHEY, CDR2 SVGAGI.

This sequence joins TRBV9 and TRBJ1-4; maybe TRBD1 (5 bases). CDR1 SGDLS and CDR2 YYNGEE come from the germline V gene. The CDR3 has 14 amino acids. The germline V and J ends were trimmed by 0 bases and 7 bases, with 10 bases remaining between them. The CDR3 DNA follows: TGTGCCAGCAGCGTAGGTGGGGGGAGTGAAAAACTGTTTTTT. This gives the protein CASSVGGGSEKLFF.

In DNA, the CDR3 is TGTGCCAGCTCAGCCCGGGACAGGGGAAGCAATCAGCCCCAGCATTTT. It codes for CASSARDRGSNQPQHF. The chain joins TRBV18 to TRBJ1-5, with TRBD1 matching 10 bases. The CDR3 runs 16 residues. J was trimmed by 1 base and V by 5 bases; bases with no gene match: 5. The germline CDR1 and CDR2 sequences are KGHSH and LQKENI.

This chain connects TRBV24-1 to TRBJ1-5; no clear D gene. With 9 bases removed from V and 0 bases from J, the gap between germline ends came to 8 bases. Germline CDR1 and CDR2: KGHDR and SFDVKD. The CDR3 contains 13 residues. The CDR3 nucleotides are TGTGCCACCCAGTCTGGTAGCAATCAGCCCCAGCATTTT. It is translated as CATQSGSNQPQHF.

The chain joins TRBV5-1 to TRBJ1-6, with TRBD1 matching 10 bases. The CDR3 loop spans 15 amino acids. Germline CDR1 is SGHRS and CDR2 is YFSETQ. V shed 4 bases and J 7 bases; nucleotides not matched to a gene: 5. CDR3 DNA: TGCGCCAGCAGCCTAGGGACAGGGGAGAATTCACCCCTCCACTTT. Residues: CASSLGTGENSPLHF.

The chain carries TRBV7-8 and TRBJ2-7; 9 bases align to TRBD2. Germline CDR1 is SGHVS and CDR2 is FQNEAQ. This CDR3 comprises 15 residues. Losses at the gene ends were 1 base for V and 6 bases for J; bases not matched to a gene: 7. CDR3 sequence: CASSLDSGSPLEQYF. DNA for the CDR3: TGTGCCAGCAGCTTAGATAGCGGGAGTCCCCTCGAGCAGTACTTC. Supplemented by reference TRBV7-8 and TRBJ2-7, the full variable domain reads GAGVSQSPRYKVAKRGQDVALRCDPISGHVSLFWYQQALGQGPEFLTYFQNEAQLDKSGLPSDRFFAERPEGSVSTLKIQRTQQEDSAVYLCASSLDSGSPLEQYFGPGTRLTVT.

The gene calls are TRBV5-6 and TRBJ2-7; TRBD2 aligns across 9 bases. The CDR3 has 16 residues. V was clipped by 4 bases and J by 2 bases; unmatched bases: 10. Germline CDR1 reads SGHDT; CDR2 reads YYEEEE. CDR3 protein: CASSVGAGGPAYEQYF. The CDR3 DNA sequence: TGTGCCAGCAGCGTGGGGGCGGGAGGGCCTGCCTACGAGCAGTACTTC.

This chain joins TRBV5-1 and TRBJ1-2; D may be TRBD1 (5 bases). The CDR3 has 16 amino acids. Per the germline V gene, CDR1 is SGHRS and CDR2 is YFSETQ. V was pared by 0 bases and J by 3 bases, with 15 bases between. This chain's CDR3 is CASSLAGGGGYYGYTF. Written as DNA, the CDR3 is TGCGCCAGCAGCTTGGCCGGCGGCGGGGGTTACTATGGCTACACCTTC.

The V and J genes are TRBV30 and TRBJ1-1; 8 nucleotides agree with TRBD1. The V segment lost 3 bases and the J segment 4 bases; nucleotides outside the gene matches: 7. The V gene's germline CDR1 is GTSNPN and CDR2 SVGIG (reference sequence). The CDR3 runs 14 residues. The CDR3 region has the DNA TGTGCCTGGAGAGAGACCACAGGGGGCACTGAAGCTTTCTTT. It translates to CAWRETTGGTEAFF.

This chain connects TRBV5-4 to TRBJ2-4; 9 bases align to TRBD1. Trimming took 3 bases from V and 6 from J; bases not matched to a gene: 4. CDR3 length: 14 residues. The germline CDR1 and CDR2 sequences are SGHNT and YYREEE (reference sequence). The CDR3 sequence is CASSWGQGPNIQYF. The CDR3 DNA reads as TGTGCCAGCAGCTGGGGACAGGGTCCAAACATTCAGTACTTC. The complete variable domain, with remaining parts taken from reference TRBV5-4 and TRBJ2-4, reads ETGVTQSPTHLIKTRGQQVTLRCSSQSGHNTVSWYQQALGQGPQFIFQYYREEENGRGNFPPRFSGLQFPNYSSELNVNALELDDSALYLCASSWGQGPNIQYFGAGTRLSVL.

The V and J genes are TRBV4-3 and TRBJ2-7, with 8 positions matching TRBD1. The CDR3 covers 14 residues. The germline V gene encodes CDR1 LGHNA and CDR2 YSLEER. V lost 5 bases to trimming and J lost 5 bases; unmatched junction nucleotides: 8. The CDR3 coding sequence is TGCGCCAGCAGCAGGACAGGGCCCATGGACGAGCAGTACTTC. It translates to CASSRTGPMDEQYF.

This chain joins TRBV6-4 and TRBJ1-2, with a possible D match to TRBD1 (5 bases). CDR1 and CDR2 from the germline V gene are MRHNA and SNTAGT. Trimming removed 3 bases at V and 7 bases at J, with 12 bases between. CDR3 size: 13 residues. The CDR3 nucleotides read TGTGCCAGCAGTGAGTCAGGGTTTGGTGGCTACACCTTC. Protein: CASSESGFGGYTF.

V gene TRBV3-1 (or the pseudogene TRBV3-2) combines with J gene TRBJ2-1; 7 positions match TRBD2. Trimming took 5 bases from V and 6 from J; bases not matched to a gene: 13. The CDR3 has 16 residues. Germline V CDR1 and CDR2: LGHDT, YNNKEL (reference sequence). CDR3: CASSAGILAVLNEQFF. In DNA form, the CDR3 reads TGTGCCAGCAGCGCGGGTATCCTAGCGGTTCTCAATGAGCAGTTCTTC.

The gene calls are TRBV29-1 and TRBJ1-1; D is uncertain. The V gene's germline CDR1 is SQVTM and CDR2 ANQGSEA. The germline V and J ends were trimmed by 4 bases and 0 bases, with 9 bases remaining between them. The CDR3 extends over 13 amino acids. CDR3 in DNA: TGCAGCGTTGGCCGGAGCATGAACACTGAAGCTTTCTTT. It codes for CSVGRSMNTEAFF.

The gene calls are TRBV30 and TRBJ1-3; no firm D call. The V end was cut by 2 bases, the J end by 4 bases, with 18 bases between. The CDR3 runs to 16 residues. CDR1 GTSNPN and CDR2 SVGIG come from the germline V gene (reference sequence). The CDR3 region has the DNA TGTGCCTGGAGTTCCTCCGGAGGGTTTACCGGAAACACCATATATTTT. Its protein product is CAWSSSGGFTGNTIYF.

The chain carries TRBV27 and TRBJ2-7; D unresolved. The CDR3 totals 15 residues. V lost 0 bases and J lost 2, with 11 bases in between. Germline CDR1 and CDR2: MNHEY and SMNVEV (reference sequence). The DNA of the CDR3 is TGTGCCAGCAGTTTATCGATGGCCTCGACCTACGAGCAGTACTTC. Its translation is CASSLSMASTYEQYF.

The chain carries TRBV27 and TRBJ1-6; D ambiguous. The CDR3 contains 14 residues. Trimming took 5 bases from V and 6 from J, leaving 11 bases between them. The germline V gene encodes CDR1 MNHEY and CDR2 SMNVEV (reference sequence). The CDR3 sequence is CASSPLFSNSPLHF. The CDR3 DNA follows: TGTGCCAGCAGTCCCCTGTTTAGTAATTCACCCCTCCACTTT.

The chain links TRBV5-1 to TRBJ2-5; 15 bases are a match to TRBD2. The CDR3 is made up of 17 amino acids. Germline assignment: CDR1 SGHRS and CDR2 YFSETQ. With V trimmed by 4 bases and J by 5 bases, 9 bases remained unmatched. CDR3 bases: TGCGCCAGCAGCCCGGGGGGACTAGCGGGAGGCTGGGAGACCCAGTACTTC. It encodes CASSPGGLAGGWETQYF.

In its sample, this clone was seen many times. V and J are TRBV6-2 or TRBV6-3 and TRBJ1-1, with D possibly being TRBD1 (5 bases). This CDR3 has 13 residues. V lost 6 bases, J lost 1 base, and 9 bases lay in between. Germline-derived CDR1 and CDR2 are MNHEY and SVGEGT. The CDR3: CASSWGGNTEAFF. In nucleotides, the CDR3 is TGTGCCAGCAGCTGGGGGGGGAACACTGAAGCTTTCTTT.

V usage is TRBV7-9 and J usage is TRBJ2-7; perhaps TRBD2 as D (6 bases). The V gene lost 1 base and the J gene lost 5 bases, with 9 bases spanning the gap. CDR3 length equals 13 residues. The germline CDR1 and CDR2 sequences are SEHNR and FQNEAQ (reference sequence). CDR3 in amino acids: CASSLEVADEQYF. CDR3 bases: TGTGCCAGCAGCTTAGAGGTAGCGGACGAGCAGTACTTC.

This chain joins TRBV7-2 and TRBJ2-3; TRBD2 matches 10 bases. V was pared by 3 bases and J by 5 bases, with 5 bases of the junction left unmatched. Per the germline V gene, CDR1 is SGHTA and CDR2 is FQGNSA. The CDR3 is 15 residues long. The CDR3 region has the DNA TGTGCCAGCAGCTTTTCAGCGGGGGGGCAAGATACGCAGTATTTT. Amino acid sequence: CASSFSAGGQDTQYF.

The chain employs TRBV9 and TRBJ2-1; unclear D gene. Between the trimmed V and J ends, which lost 0 bases and 9 bases, there was a span of 10 bases. This CDR3 has 13 amino acids. Germline V CDR1 and CDR2: SGDLS, YYNGEE. The CDR3, as DNA: TGTGCCAGCAGCGTAGGAACTCCCGGTGAGCAGTTCTTC. Its protein product is CASSVGTPGEQFF.

The V gene is TRBV6-2 or TRBV6-3, the J gene TRBJ1-5; TRBD1 might be the D (6 bases). Trimming took off 2 bases at V and 2 bases at J, with 10 bases between the two ends. This CDR3 contains 15 residues. CDR1 MNHEY and CDR2 SVGEGT come from the germline V gene. The CDR3 DNA reads as TGTGCCAGCAGTTACGGACAGTGGGGCAATCAGCCCCAGCATTTT. This translates into CASSYGQWGNQPQHF.

The rearrangement joins TRBV15 to TRBJ1-3; no definite D call. Germline V gene lookup returns CDR1 LNHNV and CDR2 YYDKDF (reference sequence). Trimming took off 5 bases at V and 7 bases at J, with 9 bases between the two ends. This CDR3 has 12 amino acids. CDR3 region: CATSLGSNTIYF. CDR3 nucleotide sequence: TGTGCCACCAGCTTGGGCTCTAACACCATATATTTT.

The chain recombines TRBV9 with TRBJ2-7; weak D call: TRBD2 (5 bases). Trimming removed 1 base at V and 6 bases at J, with 17 bases between. The germline V gene encodes CDR1 SGDLS and CDR2 YYNGEE. The CDR3 is 15 residues long. For the CDR3, the DNA is TGTGCCAGCAGCGTATTCGGACTGCCGGAAAGCGAGCAGTACTTC. Its translation: CASSVFGLPESEQYF.

The chain recombines TRBV7-2 with TRBJ1-2, with D possibly TRBD1 on 5 matching bases. The CDR3 totals 13 residues. Germline CDR1 is SGHTA and CDR2 is FQGNSA. Trimming took 1 base from V and 8 from J, leaving 11 bases between them. The CDR3 spells CASSLVRALGYTF. The CDR3 DNA is TGTGCCAGCAGCTTAGTCAGGGCCCTCGGCTACACCTTC. The full variable domain, with the rest looked up from reference TRBV7-2 and TRBJ1-2, is GAGVSQSPSNKVTEKGKDVELRCDPISGHTALYWYRQSLGQGLEFLIYFQGNSAPDKSGLPSDRFSAERTGGSVSTLTIQRTQQEDSAVYLCASSLVRALGYTFGSGTRLTVV.